The source of this T cell receptor (beta chain) is a study of cytomegalovirus exposure and HLA in healthy donors. Germline trimming cut 5 bases from V and 7 bases from J; bases unmatched to any gene: 11. This CDR3 contains 15 residues. The germline V gene has CDR1 MNHEY and CDR2 SMNVEV (reference sequence). In the PCR, 60 Vbeta and 13 Jbeta primers were used. TCRdb keeps only in-frame clones here, not all; method: immunoSEQ multiplex PCR. The profile shows 150,000 to 200,000 clones, roughly 72% of them singletons. This receptor was identified in a man between 40 and 49 years old in good health and CMV-seropositive. The chain has TRBV27 and TRBJ1-5; TRBD1 agrees at 7 bases. The sequenced sample consisted of PBMCs. The CDR3 loop is CASSPGTVPGQPQHF. DNA of the CDR3: TGTGCCAGCAGTCCAGGGACAGTCCCGGGGCAGCCCCAGCATTTT.